Given below is one T cell receptor beta chain in context. Its target is not known. The source of the sample is a study of PD-L1 blockade in urothelial cancer. At the level of the study: A median approximately 140,000 T cells were found in blood samples. Study findings and constraints: Enhanced expansion of tumor-associated blood clones at 3 weeks characterized durable-benefit patients.

The sample's time point: pretreatment peripheral blood. Repertoires were generated with immunoSEQ multiplex PCR, while TCRdb's copy carries only in-frame clones and drops some. The sample has around 60,000 clones, 81% seen once. The receptor was isolated from a man aged 65-85 years with urothelial cancer. Source: PBMCs, taken around atezolizumab (anti-PD-L1) treatment.

CDR3 region: CASSTLDRGDQPQHF. The CDR3 region has the DNA TGTGCCAGCAGCACCCTGGACAGGGGCGATCAGCCCCAGCATTTT. The V call is TRBV5-5, the J call TRBJ1-5; 9 bases agree with TRBD1. The V segment lost 4 bases and the J segment 5 bases; nucleotides outside the gene matches: 7. CDR1 SGHKS and CDR2 YYEKEE come from the germline V gene (reference sequence). The CDR3 has 15 amino acids.